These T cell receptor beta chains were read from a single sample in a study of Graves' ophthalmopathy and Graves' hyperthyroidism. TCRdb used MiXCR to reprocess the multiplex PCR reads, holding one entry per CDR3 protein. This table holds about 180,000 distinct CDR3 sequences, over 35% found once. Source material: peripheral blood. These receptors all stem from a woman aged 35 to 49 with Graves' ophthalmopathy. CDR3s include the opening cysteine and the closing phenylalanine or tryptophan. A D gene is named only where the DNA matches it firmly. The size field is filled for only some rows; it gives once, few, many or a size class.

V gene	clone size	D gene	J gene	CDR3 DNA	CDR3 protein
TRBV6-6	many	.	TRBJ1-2	TGTGCCAGCAGTCTAAACTACGGGGGGCCTGGAGGCTACACCTTC	CASSLNYGGPGGYTF
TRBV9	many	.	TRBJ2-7	TGTGCCAGCAGCGAGCGGTCCTCAAGCGAGCAGTACTTC	CASSERSSSEQYF
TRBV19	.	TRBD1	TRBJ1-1	TGTGCCAGTAGTATAACCCGGACAGGGAACACTGAAGCTTTCTTT	CASSITRTGNTEAFF
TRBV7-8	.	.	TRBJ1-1	TGTGCCAGCAGCCAATTCTGGAAAAACGAAGCTTTCTTT	CASSQFWKNEAFF
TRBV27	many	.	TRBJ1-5	TGTGCCAGCAGTTTATTGGCAGGGTCAAATCAGCCCCAGCATTTT	CASSLLAGSNQPQHF
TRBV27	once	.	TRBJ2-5	TGTGCCAGCAGTTTAAAGTGGCAGGGAGGATTTAGGGAGACCCAGTACTTC	CASSLKWQGGFRETQYF
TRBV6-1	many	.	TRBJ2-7	TGTGCCAGCACAGTGGACGGCTCCTACGAGCAGTACTTC	CASTVDGSYEQYF
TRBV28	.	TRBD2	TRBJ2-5	TGTGCCAGCGACGCATCGACTAGCGGGAGGGCTCAAGAGACCCAGTACTTC	CASDASTSGRAQETQYF
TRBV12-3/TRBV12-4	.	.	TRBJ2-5	TGTGCCAGCAGTGGGAAATTCAATCCCCAAGAGACCCAGTACTTC	CASSGKFNPQETQYF
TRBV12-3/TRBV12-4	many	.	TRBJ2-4	TGTGCCAGCAGCCTAAATCCTGGGTGGGGTAGTGCTTTTGCCAAAAACATTCAGTACTTC	CASSLNPGWGSAFAKNIQYF
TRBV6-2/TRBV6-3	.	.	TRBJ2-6	TGTGCCAGCGCGGCCACTGGGGCCAACGTCCTGACTTTC	CASAATGANVLTF
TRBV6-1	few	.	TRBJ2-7	TGTGCCAGCAGCCAGAGGGGGGCAGGGGAGCAGTACTTC	CASSQRGAGEQYF
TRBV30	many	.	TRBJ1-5	TGTGCCTGGAGGAGCGGGGATCAGCCCCAGCATTTT	CAWRSGDQPQHF
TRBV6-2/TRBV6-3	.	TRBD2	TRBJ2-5	TGTGCCAGCAGTAACCCGGGACTAGCGATAGGAGAGACCCAGTACTTC	CASSNPGLAIGETQYF
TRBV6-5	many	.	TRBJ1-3	TGTGCCAGCAGTTATGAACCGGCGAGCTCTGGAAACACCATATATTTT	CASSYEPASSGNTIYF
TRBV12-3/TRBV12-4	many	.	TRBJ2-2	TGTGCCAGCAACCAGCGGCCGAACACCGGGGAGCTGTTTTTT	CASNQRPNTGELFF
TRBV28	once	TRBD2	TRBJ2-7	TGTGCCAGCAGGGCGAGGCTAGCGGGACAGCAGTACTTC	CASRARLAGQQYF
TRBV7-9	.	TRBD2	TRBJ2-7	TGTGCCAGCAGCTTTATGGGCGGGAGCTCCTACGAGCAGTACTTC	CASSFMGGSSYEQYF
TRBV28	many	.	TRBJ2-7	TGTGCCAGCAGCTCTGCCTATCTCTACGAGCAGTACTTC	CASSSAYLYEQYF
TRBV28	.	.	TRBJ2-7	TGTGCCAGCAGCAAGGGCCCGAATTACGAGCAGTACTTC	CASSKGPNYEQYF
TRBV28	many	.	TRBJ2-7	TGTGCCAGCAGGGCGGTATACGAGCAGTACTTC	CASRAVYEQYF
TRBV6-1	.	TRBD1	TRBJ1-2	TGTGCCAGCAGCCCTAGACAGGGCCCATCCGGCTACACCTTC	CASSPRQGPSGYTF
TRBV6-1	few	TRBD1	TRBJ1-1	TGTGCCAGCAGTGAACAGGGGGGACCTAGGTTTACGAACACTGAAGCTTTCTTT	CASSEQGGPRFTNTEAFF
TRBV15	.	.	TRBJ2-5	TGTGCCACCAGCAGGGCCCTGGATGTGGAGACCCAGTACTTC	CATSRALDVETQYF
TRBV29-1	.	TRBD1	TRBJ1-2	TGCAGCGTCGGGGACAGCCGCTATGGCTACACCTTC	CSVGDSRYGYTF
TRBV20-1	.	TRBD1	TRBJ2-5	TGCAGTGCTGACACCCCGGGGAGAGCAGGGGGATGGGGGCAAGAGACCCAGTACTTC	CSADTPGRAGGWGQETQYF
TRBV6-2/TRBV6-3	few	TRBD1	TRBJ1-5	TGTGCCAGCAGTTACGGGGACAGGGCGTCCTGGCCCCAGCATTTT	CASSYGDRASWPQHF
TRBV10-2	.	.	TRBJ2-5	TGCGCCAGCAGTGCAAGAGACTTGTTTGGAACGGGCGAAGAGACCCAGTACTTC	CASSARDLFGTGEETQYF
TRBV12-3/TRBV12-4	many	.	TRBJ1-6	TGTGCCAGCAGTTTAGGACAGATATATAATTCACCCCTCCACTTT	CASSLGQIYNSPLHF
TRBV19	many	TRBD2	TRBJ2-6	TGTGCCAGTTTTAAGGGCTGGACTAGCGGTTTCTCTGGGGCCAACGTCCTGACTTTC	CASFKGWTSGFSGANVLTF
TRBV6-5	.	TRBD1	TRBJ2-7	TGTGCCAGCAGTTACGACCGGGACAGCGAGTCCTACGAGCAGTACTTC	CASSYDRDSESYEQYF
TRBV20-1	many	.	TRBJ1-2	TGCAGTGTCTCTCCAGATGGTTATGGCTACACCTTC	CSVSPDGYGYTF
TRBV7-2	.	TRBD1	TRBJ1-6	TGTGCCAGCAGCTTTAGCGGGACAGCTAATTCACCCCTCCACTTT	CASSFSGTANSPLHF
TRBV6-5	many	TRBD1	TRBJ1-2	TGTGCCAGCAGTTACACAGGGGGCAGCTATGGCTACACCTTC	CASSYTGGSYGYTF
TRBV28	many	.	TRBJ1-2	TGTGCCAGCGGTCGGACGAATGGCTACACCTTC	CASGRTNGYTF
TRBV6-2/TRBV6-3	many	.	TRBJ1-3	TGTGCCAGCCGTTCGGGACACTCTGGAAACACCATATATTTT	CASRSGHSGNTIYF
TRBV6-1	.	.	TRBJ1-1	TGTGCCAGCAGTGGAGTGGACAGCCCTTGGCAGCTGGGCACTGAAGCTTTCTTT	CASSGVDSPWQLGTEAFF
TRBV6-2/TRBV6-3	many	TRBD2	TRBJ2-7	TGTGCCAGCAGTTACTCTCCGCCGGGACTAGCGGGAGGTAGGGGCCTGAGCGAGCAGTACTTC	CASSYSPPGLAGGRGLSEQYF
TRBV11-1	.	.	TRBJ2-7	TGTGCCAGCAGTGGCTGTCTCAGCGCCCCGGGTTGCTACGAGCAGTACTTC	CASSGCLSAPGCYEQYF
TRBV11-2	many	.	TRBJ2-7	TGTGCCAGCAGCTTAGATAGAGGGGAGCAGTACTTC	CASSLDRGEQYF
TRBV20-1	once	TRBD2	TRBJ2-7	TGCAGTGCTAGAGAGCAGCGGGAGGGAACCTACGAGCAGTACTTC	CSAREQREGTYEQYF
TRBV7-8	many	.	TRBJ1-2	TGTGCCAGAGAAAGCGAGGCTTTCTATGGCTACACCTTC	CARESEAFYGYTF
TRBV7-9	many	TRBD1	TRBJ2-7	TGTGCCAGCAGCTATGGGACAGGGGACTACGAGCAGTACTTC	CASSYGTGDYEQYF
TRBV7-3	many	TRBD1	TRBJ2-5	TGTGCCAGCAGCTTACATGGACAGGCCCAAGAGACCCAGTACTTC	CASSLHGQAQETQYF
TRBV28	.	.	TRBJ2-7	TGTGCCAGCACCGCAGGGAAGTACGAGCAGTACTTC	CASTAGKYEQYF
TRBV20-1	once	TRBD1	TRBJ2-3	TGCAGTGTCGACACCCCGGGACAGGGGATCCCAGATACGCAGTATTTT	CSVDTPGQGIPDTQYF
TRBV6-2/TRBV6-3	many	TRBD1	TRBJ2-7	TGTGCCAGCAGTTACTCTTATCTTGGACAGGGGTGGGCCTACGAGCAGTACTTC	CASSYSYLGQGWAYEQYF
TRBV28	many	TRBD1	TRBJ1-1	TGTGCCAGCAGTCCCGGAACAGGGGGCACTGAAGCTTTCTTT	CASSPGTGGTEAFF
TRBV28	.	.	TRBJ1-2	TGTGCCAGCAGGTCTACCAGTGGCTACACCTTC	CASRSTSGYTF
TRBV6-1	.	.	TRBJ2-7	TGTGCCAGCAGTGAAGAGGCCCCGGGGAGGTGGGACGAGCAGTACTTC	CASSEEAPGRWDEQYF
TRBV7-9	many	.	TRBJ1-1	TGTGCCAGCAACGAACAGAACACTGAAGCTTTCTTT	CASNEQNTEAFF
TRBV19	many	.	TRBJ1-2	TGTGCCGAAGGAATAGGAGTCCATGGCTACACCTTC	CAEGIGVHGYTF
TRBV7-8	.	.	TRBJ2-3	TGTGCCAGCAGCCCCGGGGTCGATACGCAGTATTTT	CASSPGVDTQYF
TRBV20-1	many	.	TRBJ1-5	TGCAGTGCTCATGGAGGGGACCAGCCCCAGCATTTT	CSAHGGDQPQHF
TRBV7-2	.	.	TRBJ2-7	TGTGCCAGCAGCCCACACGGGGGAGGCCCCTACGAGCAGTACTTC	CASSPHGGGPYEQYF
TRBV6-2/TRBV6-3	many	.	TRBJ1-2	TGTGCCAGCAGTTACTCGAAGCAGGGAATAAGCTATGGCTACACCTTC	CASSYSKQGISYGYTF
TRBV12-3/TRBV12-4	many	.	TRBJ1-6	TGTGCCAGCAGCCCCATGGGGGGGGGTAATAATTCACCCCTCCACTTT	CASSPMGGGNNSPLHF
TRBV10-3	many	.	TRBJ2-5	TGTGCCATCAGTAACAGATGGGCAGTTCAAGAGACCCAGTACTTC	CAISNRWAVQETQYF
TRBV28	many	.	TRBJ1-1	TGTGCCAGCAGTACCCATTCGGGGGCCACTGAAGCTTTCTTT	CASSTHSGATEAFF
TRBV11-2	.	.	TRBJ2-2	TGTGCCAGCAGTAAACATATGGACGCCCGGTTTAGCGGGGAGCTGTTTTTT	CASSKHMDARFSGELFF